Below are 18 T cell receptor beta chains sequenced from a single sample in a study of blood T cells in healthy people across ages (dated by TCRdb to between 2015 and 2017). Receptor amplification or capture employed 5' RACE. The sequencer listed for this sample is Illumina HiSeq 2500. A second roughly 6 to 12 cycle PCR used a sample-barcoded 5' primer and a J-beta primer mix. TCRdb cleaned the public reads at Q25 with fastp, built clones with MiXCR and kept in-frame beta chains. Rows merge per CDR3 protein into single entries with the most common DNA and genes. Here the sample has 550,000 to 750,000 distinct CDR3 sequences; around 20% occur a single time. Roughly 3.6% of the sample rests with the top ten. The sequenced material came from blood. The source of these receptors is a man in his 70s in good health.

The rearrangement links TRBV5-1 to TRBJ1-4, with 11 nucleotides matching TRBD1. The ends lost 0 bases at V and 8 bases at J; junction bases unmatched: 6. This CDR3 region has 16 residues. In germline, CDR1 is SGHRS, CDR2 YFSETQ. The CDR3 sequence: CASSLGPRTGGEKLFF. CDR3 in DNA: TGCGCCAGCAGCTTGGGTCCAAGGACAGGGGGCGAAAAACTGTTTTTT.

The rearrangement joins TRBV19 to TRBJ2-7, with D possibly matching TRBD2 (5 bases). There are 15 residues in the CDR3. V dropped 1 base and J dropped 3 bases, with 13 bases sitting between them. Per the germline V gene, CDR1 is LNHDA and CDR2 is SQIVND (reference sequence). This CDR3 reads CASSIGGQFSYEQYF. CDR3 coding DNA: TGTGCCAGTAGTATAGGCGGGCAGTTCAGCTACGAGCAGTACTTC.

In this sample, this clonotype turned up a few times. The gene calls are TRBV28 and TRBJ2-2, with D possibly TRBD2 on 8 matching bases. The CDR3 is 12 residues long. V was trimmed by 11 bases and J by 8 bases, leaving 15 bases between them. Germline CDR1 and CDR2: MDHEN and SYDVKM. CDR3 nucleotides: TGTGCCTCCCGGGAGGGGGCGGGGGAGCTGTTTTTT. Translated, it gives CASREGAGELFF.

CDR3 region: CSGIGPATYEQYF. The CDR3 nucleotides are TGCAGTGGGATAGGGCCGGCGACCTACGAGCAGTACTTC. This rearrangement joins TRBV20-1 to TRBJ2-5, with D unclear. The end of the DNA is better explained by TRBJ2-7, so the J call may be wrong. The CDR3 contains 13 residues. The germline CDR1 and CDR2 sequences are DFQATT and SNEGSKA (reference sequence).

There are a few counts of this clonotype. An end of the junction differs from the germline gene, which may be a read error. The V call is TRBV25-1, the J call TRBJ2-5; D might be TRBD1 (6 bases). This CDR3 region has 15 residues. Looked up from germline, CDR1 is MGHDK and CDR2 is SYGVNS. The CDR3 is CASSEERGYQETQYF. In DNA form, the CDR3 reads TGCGCCAGCAGTGAGGAGAGGGGGTACCAAGAGACCCAGTACTTC.

A few counts support this clonotype. The rearrangement links TRBV20-1 to TRBJ2-5; 9 nucleotides agree with TRBD2. V was pared by 6 bases and J by 5 bases, with 19 bases of the junction left unmatched. The CDR3 is 17 amino acids. Germline CDR1 DFQATT, CDR2 SNEGSKA (reference sequence). The DNA for the CDR3 is TGCAGTGCGAGGGGGTATGGTGCTAGCGGGGTAGGGGAGACCCAGTACTTC. It specifies CSARGYGASGVGETQYF.

This clonotype was seen a few times. The CDR3 DNA follows: TGTGCCAGCACGGGGGAGACTGAAGCTTTCTTT. Protein sequence: CASTGETEAFF. V usage is TRBV28 and J usage is TRBJ1-1, with D maybe TRBD1 (5 bases). Germline assignment: CDR1 MDHEN and CDR2 SYDVKM. V was shortened by 7 bases and J by 5 bases, with 8 bases between the two germline ends. This CDR3 is built from 11 residues.

With respect to this clonotype: One end of the junction is discordant with germline, which a read error may explain. The V and J genes are TRBV11-2 and TRBJ2-5; maybe TRBD2 (6 bases). CDR1 and CDR2 (germline): SGHAT, FQNNGV. CDR3 length equals 14 residues. The CDR3 sequence is CASSIPSVPETQYF. CDR3 bases: TGCGCCAGCAGCATCCCTAGCGTGCCCGAGACCCAGTACTTC.

A few counts support this clonotype. This sequence joins TRBV24-1 and TRBJ2-5; TRBD1 agrees at 8 bases. Germline lookup yields CDR1 KGHDR and CDR2 SFDVKD. V trimming: 3 bases; J trimming: 0 bases; junction bases outside the gene matches: 2. The CDR3 is 15 residues long. This chain's CDR3 is CATSDGQGYQETQYF. For the CDR3, the DNA is TGTGCCACCAGTGATGGACAGGGATACCAAGAGACCCAGTACTTC.

There are a few counts of this clonotype. The chain carries TRBV7-9 and TRBJ2-1; D unclear. V dropped 4 bases and J dropped 8 bases, with 15 bases sitting between them. This CDR3 spans 14 amino acids. CDR1 is SEHNR and CDR2 is FQNEAQ in the germline V gene (reference sequence). CDR3 nucleotides: TGTGCCAGCAGCTCCTCGGACGGCCTCGATGAGCAGTTCTTC. Amino acids: CASSSSDGLDEQFF. The whole variable domain, filled in from reference TRBV7-9 and TRBJ2-1, reads DTGVSQNPRHKITKRGQNVTFRCDPISEHNRLYWYRQTLGQGPEFLTYFQNEAQLEKSRLLSDRFSAERPKGSFSTLEIQRTEQGDSAMYLCASSSSDGLDEQFFGPGTRLTVL.

This clonotype has only a few counts. CDR3 residues: CASSQETWVTGELFF. As DNA, the CDR3 is TGCGCCAGCAGCCAAGAGACGTGGGTTACCGGGGAGCTGTTTTTT. The genes are TRBV4-3 and TRBJ2-2; D unresolved. The CDR3 is 15 amino acids. Trimming pared 0 bases from V and 5 bases from J, leaving 10 bases between. Germline CDR1 and CDR2: LGHNA and YSLEER.

The sample holds a few counts of this clonotype. This sequence joins TRBV12-3 or TRBV12-4 and TRBJ2-5; D call uncertain. The germline V and J ends were trimmed by 6 bases and 5 bases, with 13 bases remaining between them. There are 13 residues in the CDR3. The CDR3 region is CASSMTLGETQYF. CDR3 coding DNA: TGTGCCAGCAGCATGACATTAGGGGAGACCCAGTACTTC.

The chain employs TRBV5-1 and TRBJ2-3, with 9 bases fitting TRBD2. CDR3 length: 15 amino acids. The germline CDR1 and CDR2 sequences are SGHRS and YFSETQ. J was trimmed by 6 bases and V by 6 bases; bases with no gene match: 11. CDR3 nucleotide sequence: TGCGCCAGCACTAGACTAGCGGAAAATTTGGATACGCAGTATTTT. Protein product: CASTRLAENLDTQYF. Full variable domain (rest looked up from reference TRBV5-1 and TRBJ2-3): KAGVTQTPRYLIKTRGQQVTLSCSPISGHRSVSWYQQTPGQGLQFLFEYFSETQRNKGNFPGRFSGRQFSNSRSEMNVSTLELGDSALYLCASTRLAENLDTQYFGPGTRLTVL.

The J gene is TRBJ2-4, the V gene TRBV25-1; tentative D call: TRBD1 (6 bases). Trimming took off 4 bases at V and 9 bases at J, with 19 bases between the two ends. Germline V gives CDR1 MGHDK, CDR2 SYGVNS. The CDR3 extends over 15 amino acids. The CDR3 is CASSGTRDIYGIQYF. The CDR3 nucleotides are TGTGCCAGCAGTGGTACTCGGGACATTTACGGCATTCAGTACTTC.

J is TRBJ2-3 and V is TRBV4-3; 7 positions agree with TRBD2. The CDR3 sequence is 19 residues long. CDR1 is LGHNA, CDR2 YSLEER, per germline. J lost 4 bases, V lost 0 bases, and 16 bases had no gene match. The CDR3 loop reads CASSQEPSLLGGSADTQYF. The CDR3 DNA follows: TGCGCCAGCAGCCAAGAGCCCTCCCTTCTCGGCGGGAGTGCAGATACGCAGTATTTT.

The chain combines TRBV11-2 with TRBJ2-5; 9 nucleotides line up with TRBD2. The CDR3 totals 16 residues. V gave up 5 bases and J gave up 0 bases; unmatched junction bases: 7. Germline CDR1 and CDR2: SGHAT and FQNNGV. The CDR3 here is CASSHLAGRYQETQYF. The CDR3 region has the DNA TGTGCCAGCAGCCATCTAGCGGGAAGGTACCAAGAGACCCAGTACTTC.

The genes are TRBV6-1 and TRBJ2-5, with 7 bases lining up with TRBD2. Judging by the DNA end, TRBJ2-1 fits better; the J call may be wrong. Germline-derived CDR1 and CDR2 are MNHNS and SASEGT. The CDR3 spans 15 residues. The CDR3 is CASSESLGGINEQFF. Here the CDR3 DNA reads TGTGCCAGCAGTGAAAGCCTGGGGGGGATCAATGAGCAGTTCTTC.

V usage is TRBV5-1 and J usage is TRBJ2-6; TRBD2 matches at 11 bases. Germline V lookup: CDR1 SGHRS, CDR2 YFSETQ. CDR3 size: 18 residues. The ends lost 4 bases at V and 0 bases at J; junction bases unmatched: 6. CDR3 protein: CASSAGLAESSGANVLTF. In DNA form, the CDR3 reads TGCGCCAGCAGCGCGGGACTAGCGGAGTCCTCTGGGGCCAACGTCCTGACTTTC.